Reported below is one T cell receptor beta chain. TCR beta CDR3 sequences were amplified from RNA transcripts. When the TCR CDR3 underwent first-round RT-PCR, the HTBI primer set was used. TCRdb reprocessed the multiplex PCR reads via MiXCR and lists one record per CDR3 protein. Among 250,000 to 300,000 distinct CDR3 sequences listed, 15% to 20% were seen once. The V gene end was trimmed by 9 bases and the J gene end by 5 bases; junction bases not matched to a gene: 7. In germline, CDR1 is KGHDR, CDR2 SFDVKD. The CDR3 sequence is 15 residues long. Thyroid ultrasound and orbital computed tomography, with clinical symptoms and serum thyroxine and TRAb, informed diagnoses. These data come from a study of T cells in Graves' hyperthyroidism and ophthalmopathy.

The sequenced sample consisted of blood. This chain joins TRBV24-1 and TRBJ2-1; the match to TRBD2 covers 12 bases. The sequence was collected from a man aged 50-60 years with Graves' ophthalmopathy. CDR3 sequence reads: CATGPTSGSHNEQFF. CDR3 bases: TGTGCCACCGGACCGACTAGCGGGAGCCACAATGAGCAGTTCTTC.